The TCR beta chain under discussion was sequenced for a study of T cell repertoires in cytomegalovirus infection. As for the study in general: Evidence of both CMV infection and a matching HLA type came from public TCR beta signatures. Findings of the study overall: Cumulative public TCR beta family frequency identified carriers of CMV plus the relevant HLA. HLA-C-restricted CMV clonotypes gave the most frequent clonotype in two of eight donors.

On this clonotype: The target antigen is unknown.

V was pared by 3 bases and J by 4 bases, with 12 bases between. The CDR3 runs to 14 residues. Germline-derived CDR1 and CDR2 are MGHRA and YSYEKL. Each CDR3 protein is one row after TCRdb ran MiXCR on the reads. The sample lists approximately 120,000 distinct CDR3 sequences, approximately 30% occurring once. This specimen consisted of CD8+ T cells from cultured PBMCs, obtained from culture after CMV antigen stimulation. This sequence joins TRBV4-1 and TRBJ1-1, with D perhaps matching TRBD1 (5 bases). The origin of this receptor is a human donor in good health (CMV status not recorded). Some clones in this sample may be carry-over from other donors' samples. This CDR3 is CASSQGWGSTEAFF. For the CDR3, the DNA is TGCGCCAGCAGCCAGGGATGGGGGAGCACTGAAGCTTTCTTT.